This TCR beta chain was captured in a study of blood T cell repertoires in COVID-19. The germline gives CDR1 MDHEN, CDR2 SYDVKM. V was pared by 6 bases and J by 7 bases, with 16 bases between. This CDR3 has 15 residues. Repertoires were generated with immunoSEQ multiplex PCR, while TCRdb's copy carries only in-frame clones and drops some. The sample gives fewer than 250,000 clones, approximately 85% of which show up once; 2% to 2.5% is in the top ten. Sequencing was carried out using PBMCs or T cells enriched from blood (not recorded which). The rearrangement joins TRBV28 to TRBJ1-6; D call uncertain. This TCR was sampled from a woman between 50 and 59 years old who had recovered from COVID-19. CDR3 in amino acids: CASRPGEGGNSPLHF. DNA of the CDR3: TGTGCCAGCAGGCCCGGGGAGGGAGGGAATTCACCCCTCCACTTT.